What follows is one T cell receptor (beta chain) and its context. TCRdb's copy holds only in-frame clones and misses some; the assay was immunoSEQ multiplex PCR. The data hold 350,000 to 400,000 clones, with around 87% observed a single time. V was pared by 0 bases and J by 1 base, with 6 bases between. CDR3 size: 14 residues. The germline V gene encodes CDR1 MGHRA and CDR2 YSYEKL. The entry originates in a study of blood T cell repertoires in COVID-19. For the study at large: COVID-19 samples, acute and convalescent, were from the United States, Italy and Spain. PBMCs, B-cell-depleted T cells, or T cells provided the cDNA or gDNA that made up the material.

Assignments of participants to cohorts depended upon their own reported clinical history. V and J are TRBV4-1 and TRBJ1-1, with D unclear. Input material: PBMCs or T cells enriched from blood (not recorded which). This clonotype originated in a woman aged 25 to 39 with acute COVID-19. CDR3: CASSQDGRNTEAFF. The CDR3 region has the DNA TGCGCCAGCAGCCAAGATGGGAGGAACACTGAAGCTTTCTTT.